A single sample is the source of the 30 T cell receptor beta chains below, sequenced in a study of human T cells and chemical hapten exposure. Time point specified: healthy volunteer bleed at 6 weeks. Total RNA was isolated from unfractionated whole blood. TCRdb passed the RACE reads through MiXCR, listing each CDR3 protein once. The profile covers 50,000 to 70,000 distinct CDR3 sequences, with approximately 6.2% appearing a single time and 3.4% taken by the ten largest. Sequencing input: whole blood. The source is a female donor in good health. Some clones in this sample may be carry-over from other donors' samples.

This clonotype was recorded at least ten times. The V and J genes are TRBV6-6 and TRBJ2-6, with D unresolved. The V end lost 2 bases, the J end lost 4 bases, and 6 bases lay between the germline ends. Germline V gene sequence: CDR1 MNHNY, CDR2 SVGAGI (reference sequence). The CDR3 covers 14 residues. The CDR3 DNA reads TGTGCCAGCAGTTACGACCCCGGGGCCAACGTCCTGACTTTC. Protein sequence: CASSYDPGANVLTF.

V gene TRBV7-8 combines with J gene TRBJ2-7, with TRBD2 identical over 9 bases. Unmatched junction bases numbered 2, after V lost 5 bases and J lost 0 bases. Germline V gene lookup returns CDR1 SGHVS and CDR2 FQNEAQ. This CDR3 region has 14 residues. Here the CDR3 DNA reads TGTGCCAGCAGCACGACTAGCGGCTCCTACGAGCAGTACTTC. It translates to CASSTTSGSYEQYF.

The chain employs TRBV14 and TRBJ2-1; 10 bases agree with TRBD2. The CDR3 spans 19 residues. CDR1 and CDR2 from the germline V gene are SGHDN and FVKESK. The V segment lost 1 base and the J segment 7 bases; nucleotides outside the gene matches: 16. This chain's CDR3 is CASSQAQVWTSGPPNEQFF. The CDR3 DNA reads TGTGCCAGCAGCCAAGCCCAGGTATGGACTAGCGGACCGCCTAATGAGCAGTTCTTC.

In its sample, this clonotype was seen a few times. As DNA, the CDR3 is TGTGCCAGCAGTACAGGGGTTCTCCAAGAGACCCAGTACTTC. Translated, it gives CASSTGVLQETQYF. J is TRBJ2-5 and V is TRBV6-5; 7 bases map to TRBD1. The CDR3 runs to 14 residues. V was clipped by 5 bases and J by 1 base; unmatched bases: 4. The germline V gene has CDR1 MNHEY and CDR2 SVGAGI.

The gene calls are TRBV11-2 and TRBJ2-3, with 10 bases lining up with TRBD1. The CDR3 length is 14 residues. From germline, CDR1 is SGHAT and CDR2 FQNNGV. V shed 3 bases, J shed 6 bases, and the junction held 3 bases outside the gene matches. The CDR3 DNA reads TGTGCCAGCAGCTTGACAGGGGGCTTGGATACGCAGTATTTT. Translated, it gives CASSLTGGLDTQYF.

This clonotype was seen ten or more times. The chain joins TRBV4-1 to TRBJ1-4; maybe TRBD1 (6 bases). Trimming took off 0 bases at V and 13 bases at J, with 18 bases between the two ends. Germline V lookup: CDR1 MGHRA, CDR2 YSYEKL. CDR3 length equals 15 residues. CDR3 residues: CASSQENRVRGGLFF. The CDR3 DNA is TGCGCCAGCAGCCAAGAGAACAGGGTGCGAGGAGGACTGTTTTTT.

In this sample, this clonotype turned up many times. The CDR3 DNA reads TGCAGTGCTAGAGATCTAGGTGGCTACACCTTC. It encodes CSARDLGGYTF. The rearrangement joins TRBV20-1 to TRBJ1-2; D not certain. Trimming removed 0 bases from V and 7 bases from J, with 6 bases in between. Per the germline V gene, CDR1 is DFQATT and CDR2 is SNEGSKA (reference sequence). The CDR3 sequence is 11 residues long.

This chain uses TRBV7-2 with TRBJ2-1, with 11 bases fitting TRBD2. CDR1 is SGHTA and CDR2 is FQGNSA in the germline V gene. J gave up 8 bases and V 3 bases, and 12 bases lay outside the gene matches. This CDR3 contains 17 residues. The CDR3: CASSFITHSGRGDEQFF. Written as DNA, the CDR3 is TGTGCCAGCAGCTTCATCACCCATAGCGGGAGGGGGGATGAGCAGTTCTTC.

The V and J genes are TRBV29-1 and TRBJ1-3, with TRBD1 identical over 10 bases. V trimming: 2 bases; J trimming: 2 bases; junction bases outside the gene matches: 6. This CDR3 is 16 amino acids long. CDR1 is SQVTM and CDR2 is ANQGSEA in the germline V gene. In nucleotides, the CDR3 is TGCAGCGTTGAAAGCGGAGACAGGGGGCCTGGAAACACCATATATTTT. This gives the protein CSVESGDRGPGNTIYF. Filled out from reference TRBV29-1 and TRBJ1-3, the complete variable domain reads SAVISQKPSRDICQRGTSLTIQCQVDSQVTMMFWYRQQPGQSLTLIATANQGSEATYESGFVIDKFPISRPNLTFSTLTVSNMSPEDSSIYLCSVESGDRGPGNTIYFGEGSWLTVV.

This chain connects TRBV5-1 to TRBJ2-5; 8 bases map to TRBD1. Per germline, CDR1 SGHRS and CDR2 YFSETQ. The length of the CDR3 is 15 residues. Trimming cost V 4 bases and J 5 bases; bases outside gene matches: 10. CDR3 in amino acids: CASSPGQVGGETQYF. Written as DNA, the CDR3 is TGCGCCAGCAGCCCGGGACAGGTCGGAGGGGAGACCCAGTACTTC.

The CDR3 loop is CSVDLGRGLETQYF. The CDR3 coding sequence is TGCAGCGTTGATCTCGGGAGGGGGCTGGAGACCCAGTACTTC. The chain recombines TRBV29-1 with TRBJ2-5, with D possibly TRBD2 on 8 matching bases. Trimming shortened V by 3 bases and J by 5 bases, and 16 bases separated the two germline ends. Looked up from germline, CDR1 is SQVTM and CDR2 is ANQGSEA. The CDR3 length is 14 residues. Filled out from reference TRBV29-1 and TRBJ2-5, the complete variable domain reads SAVISQKPSRDICQRGTSLTIQCQVDSQVTMMFWYRQQPGQSLTLIATANQGSEATYESGFVIDKFPISRPNLTFSTLTVSNMSPEDSSIYLCSVDLGRGLETQYFGPGTRLLVL.

Ten or more counts support this clonotype. The chain couples TRBV29-1 to TRBJ2-5; a possible D gene is TRBD2 (6 bases). The germline gives CDR1 SQVTM, CDR2 ANQGSEA. V gave up 3 bases and J gave up 5 bases, with 10 bases separating them. This CDR3 spans 12 amino acids. CDR3 sequence: CSVDAGRETQYF. In nucleotides, the CDR3 is TGCAGCGTTGACGCAGGGAGGGAGACCCAGTACTTC. Using reference TRBV29-1 and TRBJ2-5 for the parts outside the CDR3, the full variable domain is SAVISQKPSRDICQRGTSLTIQCQVDSQVTMMFWYRQQPGQSLTLIATANQGSEATYESGFVIDKFPISRPNLTFSTLTVSNMSPEDSSIYLCSVDAGRETQYFGPGTRLLVL.

This clonotype was recorded many times. The gene calls are TRBV6-6 and TRBJ2-1; D possibly corresponds to TRBD2 (5 bases). Trimming shortened V by 4 bases and J by 10 bases, and 11 bases separated the two germline ends. CDR3 length: 12 residues. Germline V gene sequence: CDR1 MNHNY, CDR2 SVGAGI (reference sequence). CDR3: CASSLEEREQFF. The CDR3 DNA reads TGTGCCAGCAGTTTGGAGGAGCGGGAGCAGTTCTTC.

This clonotype was seen at least ten times. The rearrangement joins TRBV28 to TRBJ2-3; 7 positions agree with TRBD2. The trim removed 6 bases at V and 5 bases at J, leaving 11 bases unmatched. Germline values: CDR1 MDHEN, CDR2 SYDVKM. This CDR3 has 15 residues. The CDR3 nucleotides read TGTGCCAGCAGCGTTCCGGGACCGGGGGGAGATACGCAGTATTTT. Amino acids: CASSVPGPGGDTQYF.

The table lists this clonotype with many counts. The rearrangement links TRBV15 to TRBJ1-1; D gene uncertain. V was trimmed by 0 bases and J by 5 bases, leaving 4 bases between them. Germline V CDR1 and CDR2: LNHNV, YYDKDF (reference sequence). The CDR3 spans 12 residues. CDR3 bases: TGTGCCACCAGCAGAGATCAGACTGAAGCTTTCTTT. It is translated as CATSRDQTEAFF.

The V call is TRBV7-9, the J call TRBJ2-7; 8 positions agree with TRBD1. V was clipped by 0 bases and J by 5 bases; unmatched bases: 12. CDR3 length: 17 residues. The germline gives CDR1 SEHNR, CDR2 FQNEAQ (reference sequence). DNA of the CDR3: TGTGCCAGCAGCTTAGCAGAGACCGGGACAGGCATCAACGAGCAGTACTTC. It specifies CASSLAETGTGINEQYF.

This clonotype has a handful of counts. The V gene is TRBV6-1, the J gene TRBJ2-1; possible D gene TRBD2, 5 bases. The CDR3 is 14 amino acids. V was trimmed by 7 bases and J by 6 bases, leaving 16 bases between them. Germline loops: CDR1 MNHNS, CDR2 SASEGT. This CDR3 is CASTTDWAGNEQFF. The CDR3 DNA reads TGTGCCAGCACTACGGACTGGGCAGGCAATGAGCAGTTCTTC.

This clonotype has a count of ten or more. The chain carries TRBV2 and TRBJ2-3; TRBD2 matches at 8 bases. Germline CDR1 and CDR2: SNHLY and FYNNEI. The CDR3 is 13 amino acids. V lost 5 bases to trimming and J lost 3 bases; unmatched junction nucleotides: 1. CDR3 DNA sequence: TGTGCCAGCAGTAGCGGGAGAACAGATACGCAGTATTTT. This codes for CASSSGRTDTQYF.

In the case of this clonotype: A read error may be the cause here, since a much bigger clone is one base away. The chain links TRBV28 to TRBJ2-3; unclear D gene. Deletions cut 1 base from V and 12 bases from J, with 11 bases between. Per the germline V gene, CDR1 is MDHEN and CDR2 is SYDVKM. The CDR3 totals 12 residues. This CDR3 reads CASSLSEPAQYF. Here the CDR3 DNA reads TGTGCCAGCAGTTTATCCGAGCCAGCTCAGTATTTT.

This clonotype was counted at least ten times. The genes are TRBV2 and TRBJ1-1, with D possibly being TRBD1 (5 bases). The V gene's germline CDR1 is SNHLY and CDR2 FYNNEI. V was cut by 3 bases and J by 1 base, with 12 bases left in between. There are 15 residues in the CDR3. The CDR3 here is CASSELRGANTEAFF. The CDR3, as DNA: TGTGCCAGCAGTGAGTTGAGAGGGGCGAACACTGAAGCTTTCTTT.

This clonotype was found many times. J is TRBJ2-3 and V is TRBV27, with D possibly TRBD2 on 6 matching bases. CDR1 MNHEY and CDR2 SMNVEV come from the germline V gene (reference sequence). The CDR3 extends over 15 amino acids. The germline V and J ends were trimmed by 5 bases and 6 bases, with 18 bases remaining between them. The CDR3 region has the DNA TGTGCCAGCAGTGCGAGATTGACTAGTTCGGATACGCAGTATTTT. Translation gives CASSARLTSSDTQYF.

This clonotype was recorded at least ten times. V usage is TRBV4-1 and J usage is TRBJ2-3, with 9 bases identical to TRBD2. Germline lookup yields CDR1 MGHRA and CDR2 YSYEKL. The CDR3 sequence is 14 residues long. V was clipped by 3 bases and J by 5 bases; unmatched bases: 3. This CDR3 reads CASSHSGSGDTQYF. The CDR3 bases are TGCGCCAGCAGCCATAGCGGGAGCGGAGATACGCAGTATTTT.

At least ten counts were recorded for this clonotype. This chain joins TRBV20-1 and TRBJ1-1; D perhaps matches TRBD1 (5 bases). V was shortened by 0 bases and J by 8 bases, with 16 bases between the two germline ends. This CDR3 has 14 amino acids. The germline gives CDR1 DFQATT, CDR2 SNEGSKA (reference sequence). The CDR3 sequence: CSARDRRGDLEAFF. In nucleotides, the CDR3 is TGCAGTGCTAGAGACAGACGGGGGGACTTGGAAGCTTTCTTT.

This clonotype turned up a few times. V usage is TRBV28 and J usage is TRBJ1-5; TRBD1 is a possible D gene (6 bases). Germline CDR1 reads MDHEN; CDR2 reads SYDVKM. This CDR3 has 15 amino acids. Trimming removed 4 bases from V and 0 bases from J, with 10 bases in between. Written as DNA, the CDR3 is TGTGCCAGCAGTTCCGGACAGATTAGCAATCAGCCCCAGCATTTT. It specifies CASSSGQISNQPQHF. The entire variable domain, with the rest obtained from reference TRBV28 and TRBJ1-5, is as follows: DVKVTQSSRYLVKRTGEKVFLECVQDMDHENMFWYRQDPGLGLRLIYFSYDVKMKEKGDIPEGYSVSREKKERFSLILESASTNQTSMYLCASSSGQISNQPQHFGDGTRLSIL.

This clonotype came up a few times. V gene TRBV5-1 combines with J gene TRBJ2-3; the match to TRBD2 covers 8 bases. This CDR3 contains 16 residues. Germline-derived CDR1 and CDR2 are SGHRS and YFSETQ. The J segment lost 3 bases and the V segment lost 1 base, leaving 7 bases of the junction unmatched. The CDR3 loop is CASSLIPAGETDTQYF. CDR3 nucleotide sequence: TGCGCCAGCAGCTTGATTCCAGCGGGAGAGACAGATACGCAGTATTTT.

In its sample, this clonotype was seen a few times. The chain couples TRBV4-2 to TRBJ1-1, with TRBD1 as a possible D gene (6 bases). The CDR3 has 17 residues. Deletions cut 2 bases from V and 8 bases from J, with 24 bases between. CDR1 and CDR2 (germline): LGHNA, YNFKEQ. CDR3 sequence: CASSQLARDKGGSEAFF. CDR3 coding DNA: TGTGCCAGCAGCCAATTAGCCCGGGACAAGGGAGGATCCGAAGCTTTCTTT.

The chain couples TRBV5-8 to TRBJ2-1; 9 bases align to TRBD2. The junction had 9 bases not matched to a gene; V was cut back by 5 bases and J by 9 bases. The CDR3 covers 14 residues. Per germline, CDR1 SGHTS and CDR2 YDEGEE. CDR3 sequence (DNA): TGTGCCAGCAGTTTTACCGGGACTAGCAGTGAGCAGTTCTTC. It codes for CASSFTGTSSEQFF.

This clonotype has ten or more counts. The V gene is TRBV27, the J gene TRBJ2-5; D remains unclear. Trimming stripped 4 bases from V and 5 bases from J, with 14 bases between. The CDR3 is 14 amino acids. Germline-derived CDR1 and CDR2 are MNHEY and SMNVEV (reference sequence). CDR3 amino acids: CASSSLRDGETQYF. The CDR3 DNA sequence: TGTGCCAGCAGTTCGCTAAGGGATGGGGAGACCCAGTACTTC.

At least ten counts were recorded for this clonotype. The chain links TRBV29-1 to TRBJ2-1; a weak D match, TRBD1 (7 bases). Germline assignment: CDR1 SQVTM and CDR2 ANQGSEA. Trimming removed 5 bases from V and 4 bases from J, with 18 bases in between. This CDR3 has 15 residues. The CDR3 loop is CSVLTGRFLYNEQFF. CDR3 in DNA: TGCAGCGTTCTGACAGGGAGGTTTCTTTACAATGAGCAGTTCTTC.

This clonotype was counted at least ten times. The V and J genes are TRBV6-2 or TRBV6-3 and TRBJ2-1, with 12 bases fitting TRBD2. The junction had 4 bases not matched to a gene; V was cut back by 4 bases and J by 9 bases. CDR1 MNHEY and CDR2 SVGEGT come from the germline V gene. The CDR3 totals 14 residues. CDR3 in DNA: TGTGCCAGCAGTTGGACTAGCGGGACTAGTGAGCAGTTCTTC. Encoded protein: CASSWTSGTSEQFF.